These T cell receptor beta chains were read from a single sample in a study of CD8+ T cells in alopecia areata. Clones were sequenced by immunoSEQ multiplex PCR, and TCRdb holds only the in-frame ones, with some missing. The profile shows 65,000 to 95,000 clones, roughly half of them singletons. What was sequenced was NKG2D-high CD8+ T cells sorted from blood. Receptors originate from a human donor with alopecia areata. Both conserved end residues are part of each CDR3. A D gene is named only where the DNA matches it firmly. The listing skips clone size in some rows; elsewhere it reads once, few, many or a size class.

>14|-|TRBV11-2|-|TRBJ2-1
TGTGCCAGCAGCTTAGATGCCTACTACAATGAGCAGTTCTTC
CASSLDAYYNEQFF
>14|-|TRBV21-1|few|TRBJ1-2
TGTGCCAGCAGCAAAGTTTCCAGGGTAGGAGGCTACACCTTC
CASSKVSRVGGYTF
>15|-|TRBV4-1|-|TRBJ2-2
TGCGCCAGCAGCCAAGGTCGGTCCGACACCGGGGAGCTGTTTTTT
CASSQGRSDTGELFF
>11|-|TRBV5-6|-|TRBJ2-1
TGTGCCAGCAGCTTACGGAATGAGCAGTTCTTC
CASSLRNEQFF
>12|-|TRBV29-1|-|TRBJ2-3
TGCAGCGTTCCGGGGGGCACAGATACGCAGTATTTT
CSVPGGTDTQYF
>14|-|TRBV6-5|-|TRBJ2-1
TGTGCCAGCAGCCAGGGAAGCTCCTACAATGAGCAGTTCTTC
CASSQGSSYNEQFF
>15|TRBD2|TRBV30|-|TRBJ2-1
TGTGCCTGGATGCAGGAAGCGGGGGGGCTCAATGAGCAGTTCTTC
CAWMQEAGGLNEQFF
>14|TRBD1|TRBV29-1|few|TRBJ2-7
TGCAGCGTTCCCACCGGGACAGGAGCCTACGAGCAGTACTTC
CSVPTGTGAYEQYF
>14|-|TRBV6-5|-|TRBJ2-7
TGTGCCAGCAGTTACGGGGGACACGACTACGAGCAGTACTTC
CASSYGGHDYEQYF
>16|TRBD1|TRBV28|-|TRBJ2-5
TGTGCCAGCTCATTTCTGGGACAGGGTTCGGGGGAGACCCAGTACTTC
CASSFLGQGSGETQYF
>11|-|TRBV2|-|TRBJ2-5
TGTGCCCGTCGTATGGGAGAGACCCAGTACTTC
CARRMGETQYF
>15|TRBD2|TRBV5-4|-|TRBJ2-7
TGTGCCAGCAGCTTTACAACTAGCGGGGTTTACGAGCAGTACTTC
CASSFTTSGVYEQYF
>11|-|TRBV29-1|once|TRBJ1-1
TGCAGCGTTTTCTGGCGGGGAGAAGCTTTCTTT
CSVFWRGEAFF
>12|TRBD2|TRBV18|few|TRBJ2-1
TGTGCCAGCTCACCAGCGGGAGGCGAGCAGTTCTTC
CASSPAGGEQFF
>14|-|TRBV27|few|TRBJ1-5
TGTGCCAGCAGTGACAGATATAGGAATCAGCCCCAGCATTTT
CASSDRYRNQPQHF
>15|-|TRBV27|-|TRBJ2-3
TGTGCCAGCAGTTTAGAACTAGCAAGCACAGATACGCAGTATTTT
CASSLELASTDTQYF
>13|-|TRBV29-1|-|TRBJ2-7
TGCAGCGCGTCACAGGGACTACTCTACGAGCAGTACTTC
CSASQGLLYEQYF
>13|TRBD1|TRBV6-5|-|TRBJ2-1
TGTGCCAGCAGGTCCGGGACAGTCAATGAGCAGTTCTTC
CASRSGTVNEQFF
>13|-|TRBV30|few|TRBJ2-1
TGTGCCTGGATTTATGACAGCAGGCATGAGCAGTTCTTC
CAWIYDSRHEQFF
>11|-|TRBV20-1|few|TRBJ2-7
TGCAGTGCTAGGGGACTCTCCGAGCAGTACTTC
CSARGLSEQYF
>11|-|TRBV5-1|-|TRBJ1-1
TGCGCCAGCGGCTTCGACGGCGGAGCTTTCTTT
CASGFDGGAFF
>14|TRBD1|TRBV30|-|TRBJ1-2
TGTGCCTGGAGCGCTTGGGACAGGGACGATGGCTACACCTTC
CAWSAWDRDDGYTF
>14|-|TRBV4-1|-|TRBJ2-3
TGCGCCAGCAGCCAAGATGTGCGGGAAGATACGCAGTATTTT
CASSQDVREDTQYF
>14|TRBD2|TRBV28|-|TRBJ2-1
TGTGCCAGCAGCTTCTGGGTGGCGGGAGATGAGCAGTTCTTC
CASSFWVAGDEQFF
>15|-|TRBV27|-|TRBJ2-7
TGTGCCAGCAGTTTATTTGAGGGTCACTCCTACGAGCAGTACTTC
CASSLFEGHSYEQYF
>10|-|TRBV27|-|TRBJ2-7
TGTGCCAGCAAAGCCTACGAGCAGTACTTC
CASKAYEQYF
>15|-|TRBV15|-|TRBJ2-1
TGTGCCACCAGCAGCGAGGGGACTGACTACAATGAGCAGTTCTTC
CATSSEGTDYNEQFF
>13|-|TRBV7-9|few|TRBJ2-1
TGTGCCAGCAGCTGGCTGCAGGGCGATGAGCAGTTCTTC
CASSWLQGDEQFF
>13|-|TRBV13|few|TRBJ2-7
TGTGCCAGCAGCTCCGGCGACTCCTACGAGCAGTACTTC
CASSSGDSYEQYF
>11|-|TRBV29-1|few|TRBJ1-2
TGCAGCGTTGATAGGGGCTATGGCTACACCTTC
CSVDRGYGYTF
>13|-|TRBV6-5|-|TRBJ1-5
TGTGCCAGCAGTTACACAAACTATCAGCCCCAGCATTTT
CASSYTNYQPQHF
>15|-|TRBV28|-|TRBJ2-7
TGTGCCAGCAGTCCGGAGGCGGACAGCTCCTACGAGCAGTACTTC
CASSPEADSSYEQYF
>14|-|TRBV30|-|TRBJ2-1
TGTGCCTGGACAGCGACTAGCTCCTACAATGAGCAGTTCTTC
CAWTATSSYNEQFF
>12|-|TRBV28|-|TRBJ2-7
TGTGCCAGCAGTGTCGGGGCGTACGAGCAGTACTTC
CASSVGAYEQYF
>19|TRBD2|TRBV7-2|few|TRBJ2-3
TGTGCCAGCAGCTTTTGGCCTCCCAGATCGGGGGGGGACACAGATACGCAGTATTTT
CASSFWPPRSGGDTDTQYF
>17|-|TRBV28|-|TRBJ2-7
TGTGCCAGCAGCGCTACAGGGGTCGGGGGCCGACACTACGAGCAGTACTTC
CASSATGVGGRHYEQYF
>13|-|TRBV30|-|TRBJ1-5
TGTGCCTGGAGTCAGGGGAACAATCAGCCCCAGCATTTT
CAWSQGNNQPQHF